These 7 T cell receptor beta chains came from one sample sequenced in a study of blood T cell repertoires in COVID-19. Profiled with immunoSEQ multiplex PCR; TCRdb holds only in-frame clones, not every one. The table has about 290,000 clones, roughly 90% seen once. The sequenced sample was PBMCs or T cells enriched from blood (not recorded which). The receptor source for this set is a middle-aged woman who had recovered from COVID-19.

The V and J genes are TRBV19 and TRBJ1-2; D unclear. Trimming shortened V by 0 bases and J by 5 bases, and 16 bases separated the two germline ends. This CDR3 has 16 residues. Germline CDR1 LNHDA, CDR2 SQIVND (reference sequence). The CDR3 region is CASSIDVQARIYGYTF. Here the CDR3 DNA reads TGTGCCAGTAGTATAGATGTTCAGGCCCGCATTTATGGCTACACCTTC.

About this clone itself: The sample contains more than one DNA sequence encoding this CDR3. CDR3 nucleotides: TGTGCCAGTAGCCGCGACAGAGACTATGGCTACACCTTC. It codes for CASSRDRDYGYTF. The rearrangement uses TRBV19 and TRBJ1-2; weak D call: TRBD1 (5 bases). The germline CDR1 and CDR2 sequences are LNHDA and SQIVND (reference sequence). V lost 6 bases, J lost 3 bases, and 11 bases lay in between. The CDR3 totals 13 residues. The full variable domain, with the rest looked up from reference TRBV19 and TRBJ1-2, is DGGITQSPKYLFRKEGQNVTLSCEQNLNHDAMYWYRQDPGQGLRLIYYSQIVNDFQKGDIAEGYSVSREKKESFPLTVTSAQKNPTAFYLCASSRDRDYGYTFGSGTRLTVV.

The V call is TRBV18, the J call TRBJ1-6; no definite D call. Trimming removed 0 bases at V and 7 bases at J, with 13 bases between. From germline, CDR1 is KGHSH and CDR2 LQKENI. The CDR3 is 16 amino acids. The DNA for the CDR3 is TGTGCCAGCTCACCACCGGGAGTCAGTGACAATTCACCCCTCCACTTT. It specifies CASSPPGVSDNSPLHF.

The rearrangement links TRBV7-9 to TRBJ2-5, with D possibly matching TRBD1 (5 bases). This CDR3 spans 14 amino acids. Germline loops: CDR1 SEHNR, CDR2 FQNEAQ (reference sequence). Trimming took off 3 bases at V and 5 bases at J, with 13 bases between the two ends. In DNA form, the CDR3 reads TGTGCCAGCAGCTTTCAGGGTCTGGCGGAGACCCAGTACTTC. It specifies CASSFQGLAETQYF.

This clone was recorded only once. This chain links TRBV5-5 with TRBJ1-5, with D hard to call. The V gene lost 3 bases and the J gene lost 6 bases, with 7 bases spanning the gap. This CDR3 region has 12 residues. In germline, CDR1 is SGHKS, CDR2 YYEKEE (reference sequence). The CDR3 DNA reads TGTGCCAGCAGCTCAGTTGGTCAGCCCCAGCATTTT. It is translated as CASSSVGQPQHF.

The chain is built from TRBV29-1 and TRBJ2-4, with TRBD1 as a possible D gene (6 bases). Germline V gene lookup returns CDR1 SQVTM and CDR2 ANQGSEA. V was shortened by 7 bases and J by 1 base, with 11 bases between the two germline ends. The CDR3 extends over 13 amino acids. CDR3 amino acids: CSAQDRAKNIQYF. For the CDR3, the DNA is TGCAGCGCCCAAGACAGGGCCAAAAACATTCAGTACTTC.

The chain has TRBV9 and TRBJ1-4, with 10 bases lining up with TRBD1. Germline V gene sequence: CDR1 SGDLS, CDR2 YYNGEE. Trimming took 7 bases from V and 0 from J; bases not matched to a gene: 9. This CDR3 spans 17 amino acids. CDR3 in amino acids: CASSTGGSRTTNEKLFF. The CDR3 DNA follows: TGTGCCAGCTCGACAGGGGGCTCCCGTACAACTAATGAAAAACTGTTTTTT.